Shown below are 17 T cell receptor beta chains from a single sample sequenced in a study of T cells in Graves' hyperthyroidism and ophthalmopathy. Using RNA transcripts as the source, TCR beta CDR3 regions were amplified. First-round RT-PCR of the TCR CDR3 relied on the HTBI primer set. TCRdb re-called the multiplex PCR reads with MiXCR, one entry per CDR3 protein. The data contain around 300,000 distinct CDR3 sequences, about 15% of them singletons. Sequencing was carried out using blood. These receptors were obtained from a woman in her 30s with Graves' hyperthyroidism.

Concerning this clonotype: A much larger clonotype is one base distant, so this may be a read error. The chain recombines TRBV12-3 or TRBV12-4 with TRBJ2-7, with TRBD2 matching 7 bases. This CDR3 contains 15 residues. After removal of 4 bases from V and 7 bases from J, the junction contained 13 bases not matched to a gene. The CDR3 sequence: CASSSLTSAGGEQYF. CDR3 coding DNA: TGTGCCAGCAGTTCCCTTACTAGCGCTGGGGGGGAGCAGTACTTC.

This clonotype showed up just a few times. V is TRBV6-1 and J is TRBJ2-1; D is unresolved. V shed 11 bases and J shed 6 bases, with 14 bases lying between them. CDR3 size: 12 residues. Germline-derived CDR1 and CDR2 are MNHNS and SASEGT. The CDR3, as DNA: TGTGCCGTCCACAGAGACTTCAATGAGCAGTTCTTC. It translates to CAVHRDFNEQFF.

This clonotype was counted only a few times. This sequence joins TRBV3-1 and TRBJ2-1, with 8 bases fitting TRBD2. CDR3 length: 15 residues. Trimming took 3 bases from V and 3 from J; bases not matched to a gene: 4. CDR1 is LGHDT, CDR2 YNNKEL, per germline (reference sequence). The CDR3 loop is CASSHPTSGYNEQFF. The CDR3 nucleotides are TGTGCCAGCAGCCACCCAACTAGCGGCTACAATGAGCAGTTCTTC.

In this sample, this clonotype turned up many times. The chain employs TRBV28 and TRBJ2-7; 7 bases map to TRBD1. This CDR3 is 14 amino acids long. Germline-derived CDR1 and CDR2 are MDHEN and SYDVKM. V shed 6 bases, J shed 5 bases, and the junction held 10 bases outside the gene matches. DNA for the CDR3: TGTGCCAGCAGCTCCTCGACAGGGTTCCACGAGCAGTACTTC. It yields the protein CASSSSTGFHEQYF.

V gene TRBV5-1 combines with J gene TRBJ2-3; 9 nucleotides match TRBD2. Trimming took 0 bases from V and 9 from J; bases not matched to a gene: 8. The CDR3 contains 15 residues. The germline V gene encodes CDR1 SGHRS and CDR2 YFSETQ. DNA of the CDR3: TGCGCCAGCAGCTTGGAAGGCGGGAGGGCCGAGACGCAGTATTTT. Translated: CASSLEGGRAETQYF.

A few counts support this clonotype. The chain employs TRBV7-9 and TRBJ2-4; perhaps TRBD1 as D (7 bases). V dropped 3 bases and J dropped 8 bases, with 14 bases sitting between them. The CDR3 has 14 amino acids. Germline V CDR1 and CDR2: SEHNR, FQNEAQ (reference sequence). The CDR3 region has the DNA TGTGCCAGCAGCTTGCGACAGGGAGGAGACATTCAGTACTTC. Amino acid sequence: CASSLRQGGDIQYF.

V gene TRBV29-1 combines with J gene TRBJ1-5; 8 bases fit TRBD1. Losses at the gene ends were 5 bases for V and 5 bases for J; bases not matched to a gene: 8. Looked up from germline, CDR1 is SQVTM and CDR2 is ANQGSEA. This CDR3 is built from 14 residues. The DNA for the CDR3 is TGCAGCGTTTCGGGACAGGATGGCTATCAGCCCCAGCATTTT. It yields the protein CSVSGQDGYQPQHF.

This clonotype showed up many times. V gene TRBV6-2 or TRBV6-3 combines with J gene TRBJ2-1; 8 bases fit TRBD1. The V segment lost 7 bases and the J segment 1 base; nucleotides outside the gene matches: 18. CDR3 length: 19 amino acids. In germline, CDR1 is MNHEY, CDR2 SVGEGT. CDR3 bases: TGTGCCAGCACCTTGTTGGATCGCAGGGGGCAGAAATCCTACAATGAGCAGTTCTTC. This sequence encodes CASTLLDRRGQKSYNEQFF.

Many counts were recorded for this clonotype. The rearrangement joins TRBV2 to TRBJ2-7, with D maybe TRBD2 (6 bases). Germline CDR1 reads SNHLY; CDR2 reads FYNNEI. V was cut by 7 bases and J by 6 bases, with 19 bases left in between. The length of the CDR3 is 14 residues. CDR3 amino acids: CASTEDGSGPEQYF. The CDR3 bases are TGTGCCAGCACCGAGGACGGGAGCGGGCCCGAGCAGTACTTC. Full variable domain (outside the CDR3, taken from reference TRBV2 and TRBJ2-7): EPEVTQTPSHQVTQMGQEVILRCVPISNHLYFYWYRQILGQKVEFLVSFYNNEISEKSEIFDDQFSVERPDGSNFTLKIRSTKLEDSAMYFCASTEDGSGPEQYFGPGTRLTVT.

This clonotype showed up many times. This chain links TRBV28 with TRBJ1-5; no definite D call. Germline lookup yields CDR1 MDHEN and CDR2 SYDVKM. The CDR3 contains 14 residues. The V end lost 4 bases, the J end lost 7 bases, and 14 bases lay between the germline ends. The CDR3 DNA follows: TGTGCCAGCAGTTCGGTTCAAAGCGTCCAGCCCCAGCATTTT. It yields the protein CASSSVQSVQPQHF.

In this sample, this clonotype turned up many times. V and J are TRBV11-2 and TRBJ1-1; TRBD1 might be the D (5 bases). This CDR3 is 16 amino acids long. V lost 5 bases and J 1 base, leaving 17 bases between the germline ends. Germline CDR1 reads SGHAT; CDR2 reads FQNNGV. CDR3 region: CASSHLGGVGNTEAFF. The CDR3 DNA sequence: TGTGCCAGCAGCCATCTGGGGGGTGTGGGGAACACTGAAGCTTTCTTT.

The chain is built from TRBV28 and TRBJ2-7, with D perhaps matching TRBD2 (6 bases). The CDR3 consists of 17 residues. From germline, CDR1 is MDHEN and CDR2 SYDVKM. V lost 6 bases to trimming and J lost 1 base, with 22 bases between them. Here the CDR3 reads CASRGSTGGGGSYEQYF. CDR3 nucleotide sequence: TGTGCCAGCAGAGGATCTACAGGCGGCGGAGGGTCCTACGAGCAGTACTTC.

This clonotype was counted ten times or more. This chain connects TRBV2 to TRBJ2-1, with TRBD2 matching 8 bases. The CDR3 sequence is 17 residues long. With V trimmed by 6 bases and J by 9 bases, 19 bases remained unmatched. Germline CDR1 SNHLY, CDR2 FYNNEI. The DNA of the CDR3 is TGTGCCAGCAGCGCTGGGAGGAATAGTGGCGGGAGGCTTGAGCAGTTCTTC. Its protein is CASSAGRNSGGRLEQFF. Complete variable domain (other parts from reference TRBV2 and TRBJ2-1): EPEVTQTPSHQVTQMGQEVILRCVPISNHLYFYWYRQILGQKVEFLVSFYNNEISEKSEIFDDQFSVERPDGSNFTLKIRSTKLEDSAMYFCASSAGRNSGGRLEQFFGPGTRLTVL.

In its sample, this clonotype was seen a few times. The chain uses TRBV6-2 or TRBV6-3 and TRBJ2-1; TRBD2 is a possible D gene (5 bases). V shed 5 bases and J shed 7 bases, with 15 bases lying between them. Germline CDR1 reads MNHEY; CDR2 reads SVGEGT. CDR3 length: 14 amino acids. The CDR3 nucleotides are TGTGCCAGCAGTGTTATGTGGGGAGAGAATGAGCAGTTCTTC. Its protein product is CASSVMWGENEQFF.

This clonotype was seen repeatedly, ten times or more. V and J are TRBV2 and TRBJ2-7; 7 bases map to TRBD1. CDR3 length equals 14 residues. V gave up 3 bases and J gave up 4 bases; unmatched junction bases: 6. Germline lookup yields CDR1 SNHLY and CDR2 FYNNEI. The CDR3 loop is CASSDPGQRYEQYF. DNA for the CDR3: TGTGCCAGCAGTGATCCGGGACAGAGATACGAGCAGTACTTC.

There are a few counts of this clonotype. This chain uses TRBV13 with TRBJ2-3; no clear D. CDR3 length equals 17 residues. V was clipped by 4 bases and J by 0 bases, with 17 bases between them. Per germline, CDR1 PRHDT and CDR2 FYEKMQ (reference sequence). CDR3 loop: CASSSTAWDSSTDTQYF. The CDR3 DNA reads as TGTGCCAGCAGCTCTACGGCGTGGGATTCTAGCACAGATACGCAGTATTTT.

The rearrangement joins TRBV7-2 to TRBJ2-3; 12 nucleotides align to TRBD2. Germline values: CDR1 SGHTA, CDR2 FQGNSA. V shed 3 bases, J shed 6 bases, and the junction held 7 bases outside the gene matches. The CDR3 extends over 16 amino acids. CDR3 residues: CASSLELAGGLDTQYF. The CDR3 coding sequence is TGTGCCAGCAGCTTGGAACTAGCGGGAGGCCTCGATACGCAGTATTTT.